This T cell receptor (beta chain) was sequenced in a study of blood T cell repertoires in COVID-19. For the study at large: Italy, Spain and the United States were the sources of the convalescent and acute COVID-19 samples. PBMCs, B-cell-depleted T cells, or T cells were the source of the cDNA or gDNA that made up the material.

The V gene lost 4 bases and the J gene lost 3 bases, with 7 bases spanning the gap. Germline V lookup: CDR1 MDHEN, CDR2 SYDVKM. The CDR3 is 12 amino acids. Study processing details: The assay estimated nucleated cells by amplifying reference gene primers. Sequencing was performed with immunoSEQ multiplex PCR; in TCRdb, only in-frame clones are kept and a portion is missing. That table furnishes V, J and clone size, whereas the DNA furnished D and trimming. The top ten hold approximately 7.7% of the sample, which has around 120,000 clones, approximately 86% seen once. The TCR sequence derives from a human donor in a cohort sampled during active COVID-19. This chain connects TRBV28 to TRBJ2-7; D may be TRBD2 (5 bases). Sequenced: peripheral blood. CDR3 DNA: TGTGCCAGCAGTTCGGGATACTACGAGCAGTACTTC. It specifies CASSSGYYEQYF.